A selection of T cell receptor beta chains follows, all from one sample in a study of regulatory T cells in long-lasting Graves disease. TCRdb redid the calling of the multiplex PCR reads with MiXCR, one entry per CDR3 protein. The sample shows about 220,000 distinct CDR3 sequences, about a sixth of them seen only once. Source: peripheral blood mononuclear cells (PBMCs), taken at new diagnosis, from a patient treated with antithyroid drugs. All receptors come from a female donor with Graves disease. Both conserved end residues are part of each CDR3. The D gene is left open where the match is weak. The size field is filled for only some rows; it gives once, few, many or a size class.

J gene	V gene	clone size	D gene	CDR3 length	CDR3 DNA	CDR3 protein
TRBJ2-1	TRBV19	many	-	12	TGTGCCAGTAGAATGAACCACAATGAGCAGTTCTTC	CASRMNHNEQFF
TRBJ1-2	TRBV7-2	many	-	12	TGTGCCAGCAGCTTAGATCGGGCTGGCTACACCTTC	CASSLDRAGYTF
TRBJ2-7	TRBV9	many	-	15	TGTGCCAGCAGCGTAGCTGATGAGCGATCCTACGAGCAGTACTTC	CASSVADERSYEQYF
TRBJ2-7	TRBV7-2	-	TRBD2	15	TGTGCCAGCAGCTCATTTAGCGGGAGGGCCCTCGAGCAGTACTTC	CASSSFSGRALEQYF
TRBJ2-3	TRBV5-8	-	-	15	TGTGCCAGCAGCTTGATGGCTCTGGAGACAGATACGCAGTATTTT	CASSLMALETDTQYF
TRBJ2-7	TRBV10-2	-	TRBD1	13	TGCGCCAGCAAACCGGGACAGCTCTACGAGCAGTACTTC	CASKPGQLYEQYF
TRBJ2-6	TRBV6-1	many	-	18	TGTGCCAGCAGTGAAGTAGGGGTCTCCAACTCTGGGGCCAACGTCCTGACTTTC	CASSEVGVSNSGANVLTF
TRBJ2-1	TRBV11-3	-	-	16	TGTGCCAGCAGCAGGTTTAGGGAGACCGGGGGCAATGAGCAGTTCTTC	CASSRFRETGGNEQFF
TRBJ2-5	TRBV3-1	many	TRBD1	15	TGTGCCAGCAGCCAAACAGGGGAGTTTGAAGAGACCCAGTACTTC	CASSQTGEFEETQYF
TRBJ2-1	TRBV3-1	many	-	12	TGTGCCAGCAGCCAATATAACAATGAGCAGTTCTTC	CASSQYNNEQFF
TRBJ2-6	TRBV3-1	many	-	17	TGTGCCAGCAGCCAAGATCGCAGGTACTCTGGGGCCAACGTCCTGACTTTC	CASSQDRRYSGANVLTF
TRBJ2-5	TRBV19	many	TRBD1	16	TGTGCCAGTAGTCCTCGACAGGGTAGGGGTCAAGAGACCCAGTACTTC	CASSPRQGRGQETQYF
TRBJ1-1	TRBV10-1	-	-	13	TGCGCCAGCAGTGAGTCTGGGGTCGCTGAAGCTTTCTTT	CASSESGVAEAFF
TRBJ2-3	TRBV19	many	TRBD2	15	TGTGCCAGTAGTTTAACTAGCGGGGAATGGGATACGCAGTATTTT	CASSLTSGEWDTQYF
TRBJ2-4	TRBV28	many	-	17	TGTGCCAGCAGTTTAAGGGGTTCGGGGCTAGCCAAAAACATTCAGTACTTC	CASSLRGSGLAKNIQYF
TRBJ1-4	TRBV4-3	many	-	16	TGCGCCAGCAGCCATCAACCCCGGCCAACTAATGAAAAACTGTTTTTT	CASSHQPRPTNEKLFF
TRBJ1-1	TRBV10-2	many	TRBD1	15	TGCGCCAGCCGACAGGGAATATTTAGGAACACTGAAGCTTTCTTT	CASRQGIFRNTEAFF
TRBJ1-3	TRBV27	-	-	15	TGTGGCAGCAGTCCCGACGGATACTCTGGGAACACCATATCTTTT	CGSSPDGYSGNTISF
TRBJ1-1	TRBV20-1	many	-	12	TGCAGTGCCGGCGGGGGGAGCGCTGAAGCTTTCTTT	CSAGGGSAEAFF
TRBJ1-6	TRBV19	-	-	13	TGTGCCAGTAGTGTCTGGGCGGATTCACCCCTCCACTTT	CASSVWADSPLHF
TRBJ2-7	TRBV6-1	-	TRBD1	15	TGTGCCAGCAGTCCCGGGACAGGGGAATCCCGCGAGCAGTACTTC	CASSPGTGESREQYF
TRBJ2-4	TRBV7-9	-	-	15	TGTGCCAGCAGCCCCAGACTGTTAGCCAAAAACATTCACTACTTC	CASSPRLLAKNIHYF
TRBJ1-4	TRBV7-9	many	TRBD1	13	TGTGCCAGCAGCTCGACAGGGGGAGAAAAACTGTTTTTT	CASSSTGGEKLFF